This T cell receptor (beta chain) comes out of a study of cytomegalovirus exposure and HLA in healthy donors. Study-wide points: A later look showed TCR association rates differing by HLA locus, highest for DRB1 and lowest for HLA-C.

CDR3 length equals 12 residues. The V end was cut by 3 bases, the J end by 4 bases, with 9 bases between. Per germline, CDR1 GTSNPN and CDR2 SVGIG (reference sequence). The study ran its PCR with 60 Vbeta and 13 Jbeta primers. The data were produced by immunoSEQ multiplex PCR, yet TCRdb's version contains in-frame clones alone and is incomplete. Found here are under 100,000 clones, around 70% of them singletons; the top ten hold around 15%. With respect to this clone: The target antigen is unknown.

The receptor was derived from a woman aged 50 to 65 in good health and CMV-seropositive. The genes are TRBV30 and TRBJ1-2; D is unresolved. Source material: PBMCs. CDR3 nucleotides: TGTGCCTGGAGAAAAGGAGGCTATGGCTACACCTTC. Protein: CAWRKGGYGYTF.